These 20 T cell receptor beta chains came from one sample sequenced in a study of blood T cell repertoires in COVID-19. The table came from immunoSEQ multiplex PCR; TCRdb's copy has only in-frame clones and leaves some out. This sample yields 300,000 to 450,000 clones, of which more than 70% are seen a single time; about 2.5% belongs to the top ten. Sequenced input: peripheral blood. These receptors were obtained from a woman aged 55-70 years with COVID-19, enrolled during active disease.

The genes are TRBV28 and TRBJ1-3, with D possibly matching TRBD1 (5 bases). Germline CDR1 MDHEN, CDR2 SYDVKM. This CDR3 is built from 13 residues. The V and J ends lost 10 bases and 4 bases respectively, with 14 bases between them. The CDR3: CATFSGYGNTIYF. In DNA form, the CDR3 reads TGTGCCACCTTCTCAGGGTACGGAAACACCATATATTTT.

The chain carries TRBV3-1 (or the pseudogene TRBV3-2) and TRBJ2-7; 7 bases align to TRBD2. Trimming cost V 5 bases and J 1 base; bases outside gene matches: 11. Germline lookup yields CDR1 LGHDT and CDR2 YNNKEL (reference sequence). The CDR3 is 16 residues long. The CDR3 spells CASSWGGPGISYEQYF. In DNA, the CDR3 is TGTGCCAGCAGCTGGGGGGGACCCGGAATTTCCTACGAGCAGTACTTC.

This clone appeared a few times. This chain links TRBV15 with TRBJ2-7; 7 nucleotides agree with TRBD1. Germline V gene lookup returns CDR1 LNHNV and CDR2 YYDKDF (reference sequence). The CDR3 contains 14 residues. V dropped 3 bases and J dropped 8; count of bases not matched to a gene: 10. CDR3 amino acids: CATSRVVTGDKQYF. CDR3 in DNA: TGTGCCACCAGCAGGGTAGTTACAGGGGATAAGCAGTACTTC. The full variable domain, in which reference TRBV15 and TRBJ2-7 provide the parts outside the CDR3, is DAMVIQNPRYQVTQFGKPVTLSCSQTLNHNVMYWYQQKSSQAPKLLFHYYDKDFNNEADTPDNFQSRRPNTSFCFLDIRSPGLGDTAMYLCATSRVVTGDKQYFGPGTRLTVT.

A single count supports this clone. The chain is built from TRBV2 and TRBJ2-1, with D maybe TRBD1 (6 bases). Germline V gene lookup returns CDR1 SNHLY and CDR2 FYNNEI. CDR3 length: 14 amino acids. The ends were cut back, 6 bases at V and 4 bases at J, with 13 bases in the middle. The CDR3 loop is CASRGTNAYNEQFF. The DNA for the CDR3 is TGTGCCAGCAGGGGGACAAACGCGTACAATGAGCAGTTCTTC.

CDR3 sequence: CASSSKQGYQETQYF. CDR3 coding DNA: TGTGCCAGCAGCAGTAAACAGGGGTACCAAGAGACCCAGTACTTC. The chain uses TRBV7-9 and TRBJ2-5; TRBD1 agrees at 7 bases. The ends lost 5 bases at V and 0 bases at J; junction bases unmatched: 6. The CDR3 sequence is 15 residues long. Germline CDR1 and CDR2: SEHNR and FQNEAQ (reference sequence).

This chain connects TRBV19 to TRBJ2-3, with no clear D. V gave up 5 bases and J gave up 2 bases, with 8 bases separating them. The CDR3 runs to 13 residues. Germline V lookup: CDR1 LNHDA, CDR2 SQIVND (reference sequence). CDR3 bases: TGTGCCAGTAGTTGGCAGATCACAGATACGCAGTATTTT. Amino acid sequence: CASSWQITDTQYF.

This sequence joins TRBV19 and TRBJ1-1; the match to TRBD1 covers 7 bases. Per the germline V gene, CDR1 is LNHDA and CDR2 is SQIVND (reference sequence). This CDR3 region has 15 residues. V lost 0 bases to trimming and J lost 5 bases; unmatched junction nucleotides: 6. In DNA, the CDR3 is TGTGCCAGTAGTATAGATAGTAGGGGGCTTACTGAAGCTTTCTTT. It encodes CASSIDSRGLTEAFF.

The rearrangement uses TRBV5-1 and TRBJ2-7; possible D gene TRBD1, 5 bases. V lost 3 bases and J 2 bases, leaving 9 bases between the germline ends. This CDR3 is built from 13 residues. From germline, CDR1 is SGHRS and CDR2 YFSETQ. CDR3: CASSSTGTYEQYF. Here the CDR3 DNA reads TGCGCCAGCAGCTCCACAGGAACCTACGAGCAGTACTTC.

The table lists this clone with a few counts. This chain uses TRBV5-1 with TRBJ1-1; D ambiguous. The V end lost 2 bases, the J end lost 1 base, and 6 bases lay between the germline ends. The germline CDR1 and CDR2 sequences are SGHRS and YFSETQ. The length of the CDR3 is 13 residues. For the CDR3, the DNA is TGCGCCAGCAGCTTAATACAGAACACTGAAGCTTTCTTT. Translated: CASSLIQNTEAFF.

Only a few counts were recorded for this clone. The rearrangement links TRBV7-3 to TRBJ1-3, with D possibly being TRBD1 (6 bases). The CDR3 covers 16 residues. The V and J ends lost 1 base and 4 bases respectively, with 14 bases between them. Germline values: CDR1 SGHTA, CDR2 FQGTGA. The CDR3 nucleotides are TGTGCCAGCAGCTTAAACCCTACAGGGTCCGGAAACACCATATATTTT. Translating gives CASSLNPTGSGNTIYF.

This clone was counted a single time. The chain has TRBV28 and TRBJ2-2, with D tentatively TRBD2 (6 bases). CDR1 MDHEN and CDR2 SYDVKM come from the germline V gene. This CDR3 is built from 15 residues. The germline V and J ends were trimmed by 3 bases and 4 bases, with 12 bases remaining between them. The chain's CDR3 is CASSFLGGTTGELFF. DNA of the CDR3: TGTGCCAGCAGTTTCCTGGGGGGAACCACCGGGGAGCTGTTTTTT.

The chain combines TRBV19 with TRBJ1-2, with D perhaps TRBD1 (5 bases). V lost 9 bases to trimming and J lost 4 bases, with 15 bases between them. Germline CDR1 and CDR2: LNHDA and SQIVND (reference sequence). The CDR3 is 13 residues long. The CDR3 DNA sequence: TGTGCCAGCACGGGGGGGAAGCTCTATGGCTACACCTTC. This codes for CASTGGKLYGYTF.

As DNA, the CDR3 is TGTGCCAGCAGTTACTTCGGGATCGACACTGAAGCTTTCTTT. Translated: CASSYFGIDTEAFF. The genes are TRBV6-5 and TRBJ1-1; no clear D. The length of the CDR3 is 14 residues. V was trimmed by 1 base and J by 3 bases, leaving 9 bases between them. Germline CDR1 reads MNHEY; CDR2 reads SVGAGI.

This clone was counted a few times. CDR3 region: CASSPPRGNGNTIYF. Written as DNA, the CDR3 is TGCGCCAGCAGCCCCCCCCGGGGTAATGGAAACACCATATATTTT. This sequence joins TRBV5-1 and TRBJ1-3; D is unresolved. Germline CDR1 reads SGHRS; CDR2 reads YFSETQ. CDR3 length: 15 residues. The V gene lost 4 bases and the J gene lost 3 bases, with 14 bases spanning the gap.

J is TRBJ2-1 and V is TRBV5-1, with D maybe TRBD2 (6 bases). There are 12 residues in the CDR3. Trimming removed 4 bases at V and 10 bases at J, with 12 bases between. The V gene's germline CDR1 is SGHRS and CDR2 YFSETQ. Written as DNA, the CDR3 is TGCGCCAGCAGCATAAGCGCGGGAGAGCAGTTCTTC. This codes for CASSISAGEQFF.

V gene TRBV3-1 (or the pseudogene TRBV3-2) combines with J gene TRBJ1-5; D is unresolved. The length of the CDR3 is 13 residues. The germline gives CDR1 LGHDT, CDR2 YNNKEL (reference sequence). Deletions cut 1 base from V and 7 bases from J, with 8 bases between. CDR3 nucleotide sequence: TGTGCCAGCAGCCAAGGAACAGCACAGCCCCAGCATTTT. This translates into CASSQGTAQPQHF.

The rearrangement uses TRBV4-1 and TRBJ2-2; 7 nucleotides line up with TRBD1. Trimming cost V 1 base and J 3 bases; bases outside gene matches: 8. Germline CDR1 reads MGHRA; CDR2 reads YSYEKL. This CDR3 comprises 17 residues. CDR3 DNA sequence: TGCGCCAGCAGCCAAGGGTACCGGGACAGCTACACCGGGGAGCTGTTTTTT. Amino acids: CASSQGYRDSYTGELFF.

This clone occurred many times. The chain joins TRBV29-1 to TRBJ1-1, with D unclear. There are 14 residues in the CDR3. The V gene's germline CDR1 is SQVTM and CDR2 ANQGSEA. V gave up 1 base and J gave up 9 bases, with 18 bases separating them. The CDR3 is CSVEAVIGGWKAFF. CDR3 nucleotides: TGCAGCGTTGAAGCCGTAATTGGCGGGTGGAAAGCTTTCTTT. The complete variable domain, with remaining parts taken from reference TRBV29-1 and TRBJ1-1, reads SAVISQKPSRDICQRGTSLTIQCQVDSQVTMMFWYRQQPGQSLTLIATANQGSEATYESGFVIDKFPISRPNLTFSTLTVSNMSPEDSSIYLCSVEAVIGGWKAFFGQGTRLTVV.

The rearrangement joins TRBV6-1 to TRBJ1-6, with 8 bases lining up with TRBD1. CDR1 is MNHNS and CDR2 is SASEGT in the germline V gene. The V gene end was trimmed by 2 bases and the J gene end by 9 bases; junction bases not matched to a gene: 9. This CDR3 spans 16 amino acids. CDR3 coding DNA: TGTGCCAGCAGTGAAACTCGGACAGGGCCGGGTTCACCCCTCCACTTT. Translation: CASSETRTGPGSPLHF.

The chain joins TRBV18 to TRBJ2-3; D is uncertain. V gave up 0 bases and J gave up 5 bases, with 18 bases separating them. The CDR3 contains 17 residues. Germline V gene data show CDR1 as KGHSH and CDR2 as LQKENI. In DNA, the CDR3 is TGTGCCAGCTCACCACCGCCTAGAAGTCATCTAGGAGATACGCAGTATTTT. As protein: CASSPPPRSHLGDTQYF.